The TCR beta chain under discussion was sequenced for a study of shared T cell receptors in the human thymus. Generated by immunoSEQ multiplex PCR, the TCRdb table keeps only in-frame clones and is missing some. The table has more than 550,000 clones, 80% to 90% seen once. The data also belong to a second study, concerning human thymus T cells. As that report states: The people who donated were healthy Finnish babies having corrective surgery for congenital heart defects. Resections from corrective heart surgery supplied the thymus tissue. What appeared biased in thymic and blood repertoires was the usage of V and J genes. Related work found strong thymic repertoire overlap between unrelated individuals.

The sequenced sample was thymocytes. The receptor comes from a boy under two years old with a congenital heart defect.

The DNA of the CDR3 is TGTGCCAGCAGTCTGGACAGGGGACGGGCAGATACGCAGTATTTT. It yields the protein CASSLDRGRADTQYF. The gene calls are TRBV25-1 and TRBJ2-3; 9 positions match TRBD1. The V segment lost 5 bases and the J segment 4 bases; nucleotides outside the gene matches: 7. This CDR3 region has 15 residues. The germline CDR1 and CDR2 sequences are MGHDK and SYGVNS.